This is a list of T cell receptor beta chains from one sample in a study of blood T cells in healthy people across ages. From the 5' RACE reads, TCRdb called clonotypes with MiXCR, one entry per CDR3 protein. The sample lists 1.5 million to 2 million distinct CDR3 sequences, 28% seen once, with 7.7% in the top ten. The source material was blood. The receptors shown here come from a woman aged 25 to 39 in good health. Both conserved end residues are part of each CDR3. The D gene is left open where the match is weak. Size values are once, few and many counts, or a class for expanded clones, and some rows have none.

V gene: TRBV4-1; D gene: TRBD2; J gene: TRBJ2-7; clone size: -; CDR3 protein: CASSQGPLAGGDEQYF; CDR3 DNA: TGCGCCAGCAGCCAAGGTCCTCTAGCGGGAGGGGACGAGCAGTACTTC
V gene: TRBV12-3/TRBV12-4; D gene: -; J gene: TRBJ1-5; clone size: -; CDR3 protein: CASSHPTEPQHF; CDR3 DNA: TGTGCCAGCAGCCACCCGACGGAACCCCAGCATTTT
V gene: TRBV20-1; D gene: -; J gene: TRBJ2-7; clone size: many; CDR3 protein: CSAFRGSFGEQYF; CDR3 DNA: TGCAGTGCCTTCAGGGGCAGTTTCGGGGAGCAGTACTTC
V gene: TRBV12-3/TRBV12-4; D gene: -; J gene: TRBJ1-2; clone size: -; CDR3 protein: CASSFPSRGGEYGYTF; CDR3 DNA: TGTGCCAGCAGTTTCCCCTCGAGAGGGGGTGAATATGGCTACACCTTC
V gene: TRBV12-3/TRBV12-4; D gene: TRBD2; J gene: TRBJ2-5; clone size: few; CDR3 protein: CASSFGGGGLETQYF; CDR3 DNA: TGTGCCAGCAGTTTTGGCGGGGGAGGCCTGGAGACCCAGTACTTC
V gene: TRBV7-9; D gene: -; J gene: TRBJ2-5; clone size: -; CDR3 protein: CASGSGELLYQETQYF; CDR3 DNA: TGTGCCAGCGGTTCGGGAGAATTGCTGTACCAAGAGACCCAGTACTTC
V gene: TRBV6-6; D gene: -; J gene: TRBJ1-1; clone size: -; CDR3 protein: CAGSEWGMRTEAFF; CDR3 DNA: TGTGCCGGCAGCGAGTGGGGGATGAGGACTGAAGCTTTCTTT
V gene: TRBV6-5; D gene: TRBD1; J gene: TRBJ1-1; clone size: few; CDR3 protein: CASSYEGADTEAFF; CDR3 DNA: TGTGCCAGCAGTTACGAGGGGGCGGACACTGAAGCTTTCTTT
V gene: TRBV7-2; D gene: -; J gene: TRBJ2-5; clone size: many; CDR3 protein: CASSSPDQETQYF; CDR3 DNA: TGTGCCAGCAGCTCTCCAGACCAAGAGACCCAGTACTTC
V gene: TRBV5-4; D gene: TRBD1; J gene: TRBJ1-4; clone size: few; CDR3 protein: CASSLGQKNEKLFF; CDR3 DNA: TGTGCCAGCAGTCTGGGACAGAAGAATGAAAAACTGTTTTTT
V gene: TRBV4-1; D gene: -; J gene: TRBJ1-6; clone size: -; CDR3 protein: CASSQDRKGSPLHF; CDR3 DNA: TGCGCCAGCAGCCAAGATCGGAAGGGTTCACCCCTCCACTTT
V gene: TRBV20-1; D gene: TRBD2; J gene: TRBJ2-7; clone size: -; CDR3 protein: CSARDPAGTTYEQYF; CDR3 DNA: TGCAGTGCTAGAGACCCGGCCGGGACTACATACGAGCAGTACTTC
V gene: TRBV7-2; D gene: -; J gene: TRBJ1-5; clone size: few; CDR3 protein: CASSLASGRKQPQHF; CDR3 DNA: TGTGCCAGCAGCTTAGCCTCAGGGAGGAAACAGCCCCAGCATTTT
V gene: TRBV10-3; D gene: TRBD1; J gene: TRBJ2-7; clone size: many; CDR3 protein: CAIKGQGAEQYF; CDR3 DNA: TGTGCCATCAAGGGACAGGGGGCCGAGCAGTACTTC
V gene: TRBV28; D gene: -; J gene: TRBJ1-2; clone size: few; CDR3 protein: CASSDRSSYGYTF; CDR3 DNA: TGTGCCAGCAGTGACAGGTCAAGCTATGGCTACACCTTC
V gene: TRBV14; D gene: TRBD2; J gene: TRBJ2-3; clone size: once; CDR3 protein: CASSKRTSGMSTDTQYF; CDR3 DNA: TGTGCCAGCAGCAAACGGACTAGCGGGATGAGCACAGATACGCAGTATTTT
V gene: TRBV5-1; D gene: TRBD1; J gene: TRBJ1-1; clone size: few; CDR3 protein: CASSGGQQNTEAFF; CDR3 DNA: TGCGCCAGCAGCGGGGGACAGCAGAACACTGAAGCTTTCTTT
V gene: TRBV29-1; D gene: -; J gene: TRBJ1-1; clone size: -; CDR3 protein: CSVERRLSGTEAFF; CDR3 DNA: TGCAGCGTTGAAAGGCGGCTTAGCGGCACTGAAGCTTTCTTT
V gene: TRBV7-9; D gene: TRBD2; J gene: TRBJ2-3; clone size: few; CDR3 protein: CASSLGSGGSTDTQYF; CDR3 DNA: TGTGCCAGCAGCTTAGGTAGCGGGGGTAGCACAGATACGCAGTATTTT
V gene: TRBV7-9; D gene: -; J gene: TRBJ2-1; clone size: -; CDR3 protein: CASSLMVGEQFF; CDR3 DNA: TGTGCCAGCAGCTTAATGGTGGGTGAGCAGTTCTTC
V gene: TRBV2; D gene: TRBD1; J gene: TRBJ2-4; clone size: few; CDR3 protein: CASSRDRATDIQYF; CDR3 DNA: TGTGCCAGCAGTAGGGACAGGGCTACGGACATTCAGTACTTC
V gene: TRBV20-1; D gene: TRBD2; J gene: TRBJ2-3; clone size: -; CDR3 protein: CSAIHGGADTQYF; CDR3 DNA: TGCAGTGCTATACACGGGGGGGCAGATACGCAGTATTTT
V gene: TRBV2; D gene: -; J gene: TRBJ2-5; clone size: many; CDR3 protein: CASCPDRGAQETQYF; CDR3 DNA: TGTGCCTCCTGCCCCGATCGGGGGGCTCAGGAGACCCAGTACTTC
V gene: TRBV12-3/TRBV12-4; D gene: TRBD1; J gene: TRBJ1-2; clone size: once; CDR3 protein: CASSLLAGGVYGYTF; CDR3 DNA: TGTGCCAGCAGTTTACTGGCAGGGGGCGTCTATGGCTACACCTTC
V gene: TRBV5-1; D gene: -; J gene: TRBJ2-7; clone size: many; CDR3 protein: CASSLIVEQGHNEQYF; CDR3 DNA: TGCGCCAGCAGCTTAATAGTGGAACAGGGTCATAACGAGCAGTACTTC
V gene: TRBV27; D gene: TRBD2; J gene: TRBJ2-6; clone size: -; CDR3 protein: CASSPFGRALSGANVLTF; CDR3 DNA: TGTGCCAGCAGCCCCTTTGGGAGGGCGCTCTCTGGGGCCAACGTCCTGACTTTC
V gene: TRBV7-2; D gene: TRBD1; J gene: TRBJ2-3; clone size: -; CDR3 protein: CACSLSRDSWADTQYF; CDR3 DNA: TGTGCCTGCAGCTTAAGTAGGGACAGCTGGGCAGATACGCAGTATTTT
V gene: TRBV7-9; D gene: -; J gene: TRBJ2-1; clone size: few; CDR3 protein: CASSLRGSGNSYNEQFF; CDR3 DNA: TGTGCCAGCAGCTTAAGGGGAAGCGGAAACTCCTACAATGAGCAGTTCTTC
V gene: TRBV28; D gene: TRBD2; J gene: TRBJ2-7; clone size: -; CDR3 protein: CASREGTSYEQYF; CDR3 DNA: TGTGCCAGCAGGGAAGGGACTAGTTACGAGCAGTACTTC
V gene: TRBV7-2; D gene: -; J gene: TRBJ2-7; clone size: many; CDR3 protein: CASSLGSPDSSYEQYF; CDR3 DNA: TGTGCCAGCAGCTTAGGGTCGCCAGACTCCTCCTACGAGCAGTACTTC
V gene: TRBV5-1; D gene: -; J gene: TRBJ2-6; clone size: -; CDR3 protein: CASSETASGANVLTF; CDR3 DNA: TGTGCCAGCAGCGAGACAGCCTCTGGGGCCAACGTCCTGACTTTC
V gene: TRBV11-2; D gene: -; J gene: TRBJ2-1; clone size: -; CDR3 protein: CASSLLGQGPFPNEQFF; CDR3 DNA: TGTGCCAGCAGCCTTTTGGGGCAAGGCCCCTTTCCAAATGAGCAGTTCTTC
V gene: TRBV2; D gene: -; J gene: TRBJ2-3; clone size: -; CDR3 protein: CASQLQGSTDTQYF; CDR3 DNA: TGTGCCAGTCAACTACAGGGAAGCACAGATACGCAGTATTTT
V gene: TRBV12-3/TRBV12-4; D gene: -; J gene: TRBJ2-7; clone size: few; CDR3 protein: CASRTQNTYEQYF; CDR3 DNA: TGTGCCAGCAGAACACAGAATACCTACGAGCAGTACTTC
V gene: TRBV5-1; D gene: -; J gene: TRBJ2-1; clone size: -; CDR3 protein: CASSPGPPRHEQFF; CDR3 DNA: TGCGCCAGCAGCCCGGGCCCCCCGCGCCATGAGCAGTTCTTC
V gene: TRBV7-2; D gene: TRBD1; J gene: TRBJ1-2; clone size: -; CDR3 protein: CASSLVLGGGGYTF; CDR3 DNA: TGTGCCAGCAGCTTAGTGTTAGGGGGCGGGGGCTACACCTTC
V gene: TRBV20-1; D gene: -; J gene: TRBJ2-1; clone size: many; CDR3 protein: CSARKTGHSYNEQFF; CDR3 DNA: TGCAGTGCTAGGAAGACGGGACACTCCTACAATGAGCAGTTCTTC
V gene: TRBV5-5; D gene: TRBD2; J gene: TRBJ2-7; clone size: few; CDR3 protein: CASSYNPGTSAYEQYF; CDR3 DNA: TGTGCCAGCAGCTATAATCCCGGGACTAGCGCCTACGAGCAGTACTTC
V gene: TRBV6-1; D gene: -; J gene: TRBJ1-4; clone size: -; CDR3 protein: CASRPPPGQPNEKLFF; CDR3 DNA: TGTGCCAGCAGACCTCCCCCGGGACAACCTAATGAAAAACTGTTTTTT
V gene: TRBV4-3; D gene: -; J gene: TRBJ2-3; clone size: -; CDR3 protein: CASSQVLSTDTQYF; CDR3 DNA: TGTGCCAGCAGCCAAGTCCTGAGCACAGATACGCAGTATTTT
V gene: TRBV29-1; D gene: TRBD1; J gene: TRBJ2-3; clone size: -; CDR3 protein: CSVDTGGAGDTQYF; CDR3 DNA: TGCAGCGTCGATACAGGGGGAGCAGGGGATACGCAGTATTTT
V gene: TRBV29-1; D gene: -; J gene: TRBJ2-5; clone size: -; CDR3 protein: CSVEEWFYNEQYF; CDR3 DNA: TGCAGCGTTGAAGAGTGGTTCTACAATGAGCAGTACTTC
V gene: TRBV7-9; D gene: -; J gene: TRBJ2-7; clone size: many; CDR3 protein: CASSQASGSYEQYF; CDR3 DNA: TGTGCCAGCAGCCAGGCCAGTGGATCCTACGAGCAGTACTTC
V gene: TRBV11-2; D gene: -; J gene: TRBJ2-7; clone size: few; CDR3 protein: CASSFRASTPNYEQYF; CDR3 DNA: TGTGCCAGCAGTTTTAGGGCATCGACCCCCAACTACGAGCAGTACTTC
V gene: TRBV20-1; D gene: -; J gene: TRBJ2-1; clone size: few; CDR3 protein: CSARVPVNNNEQFF; CDR3 DNA: TGCAGTGCTAGAGTACCCGTAAACAACAATGAGCAGTTCTTC
V gene: TRBV30; D gene: -; J gene: TRBJ2-7; clone size: many; CDR3 protein: CAWSGHEQYF; CDR3 DNA: TGTGCCTGGAGTGGACACGAGCAGTACTTC
V gene: TRBV7-9; D gene: TRBD2; J gene: TRBJ2-1; clone size: -; CDR3 protein: CASSLGASGINEQFF; CDR3 DNA: TGTGCCAGCAGCTTAGGGGCTAGCGGGATCAATGAGCAGTTCTTC
V gene: TRBV6-5; D gene: -; J gene: TRBJ1-6; clone size: -; CDR3 protein: CASRGGTVNSPLHF; CDR3 DNA: TGTGCCAGCCGAGGAGGGACCGTTAATTCACCCCTCCACTTT
V gene: TRBV7-9; D gene: TRBD1; J gene: TRBJ1-4; clone size: -; CDR3 protein: CATAGQAAGNEKLFF; CDR3 DNA: TGTGCCACTGCCGGACAGGCCGCGGGAAATGAAAAACTGTTTTTT
V gene: TRBV7-6; D gene: TRBD2; J gene: TRBJ2-1; clone size: many; CDR3 protein: CASSFRQSGSANNEQFF; CDR3 DNA: TGTGCCAGCAGCTTTCGACAGAGCGGGAGCGCTAACAATGAGCAGTTCTTC
V gene: TRBV7-9; D gene: TRBD2; J gene: TRBJ2-4; clone size: -; CDR3 protein: CASSLRGVVDEQYF; CDR3 DNA: TGTGCCAGTAGCTTACGGGGGGTAGTCGATGAGCAGTACTTC
V gene: TRBV7-2; D gene: -; J gene: TRBJ2-3; clone size: few; CDR3 protein: CASSQQATDTQYF; CDR3 DNA: TGTGCCAGCAGCCAGCAGGCCACAGATACGCAGTATTTT
V gene: TRBV18; D gene: -; J gene: TRBJ2-7; clone size: few; CDR3 protein: CASSPPGHVQSHEQYF; CDR3 DNA: TGTGCCAGCTCACCACCGGGACACGTCCAAAGCCACGAGCAGTACTTC
V gene: TRBV6-2/TRBV6-3; D gene: TRBD2; J gene: TRBJ2-7; clone size: -; CDR3 protein: CASSYAASGSYEQYF; CDR3 DNA: TGTGCCAGCAGTTACGCGGCTAGCGGCTCCTACGAGCAGTACTTC